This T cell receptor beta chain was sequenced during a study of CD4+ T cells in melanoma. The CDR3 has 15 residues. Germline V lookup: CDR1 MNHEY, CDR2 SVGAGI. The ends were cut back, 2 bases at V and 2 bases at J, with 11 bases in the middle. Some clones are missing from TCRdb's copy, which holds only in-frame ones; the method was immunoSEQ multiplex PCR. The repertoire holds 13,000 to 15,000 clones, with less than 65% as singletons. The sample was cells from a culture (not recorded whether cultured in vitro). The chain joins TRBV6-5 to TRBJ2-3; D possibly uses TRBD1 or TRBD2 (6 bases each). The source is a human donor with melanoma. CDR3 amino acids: CASSYGGPNTDTQYF. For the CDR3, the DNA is TGTGCCAGCAGTTACGGGGGGCCGAACACAGATACGCAGTATTTT.